The 8 T cell receptor beta chains below were found in one sample sequenced in a study of cytomegalovirus exposure and HLA in healthy donors. Primers included in the PCR were 60 Vbeta and 13 Jbeta primers. Only in-frame clones appear in the TCRdb table, and some are missing; sequencing was by immunoSEQ multiplex PCR. The data contain some 130,000 clones, 80% to 85% of them singletons. The sample taken for sequencing was PBMCs. These receptors all stem from a human donor in good health.

The gene calls are TRBV2 and TRBJ2-5, with TRBD2 identical over 7 bases. The CDR3 consists of 14 residues. The germline gives CDR1 SNHLY, CDR2 FYNNEI. V was pared by 5 bases and J by 1 base, with 4 bases of the junction left unmatched. This CDR3 is CASSPASGQETQYF. DNA for the CDR3: TGTGCCAGCAGTCCAGCTAGCGGCCAAGAGACCCAGTACTTC. The whole variable domain, filled in from reference TRBV2 and TRBJ2-5, reads EPEVTQTPSHQVTQMGQEVILRCVPISNHLYFYWYRQILGQKVEFLVSFYNNEISEKSEIFDDQFSVERPDGSNFTLKIRSTKLEDSAMYFCASSPASGQETQYFGPGTRLLVL.

On this clone itself: One end of the junction varies from germline; a read error may be responsible. The gene calls are TRBV7-9 and TRBJ2-7; tentatively, D is TRBD2 (6 bases). Germline V lookup: CDR1 SEHNR, CDR2 FQNEAQ (reference sequence). The CDR3 contains 13 residues. The DNA for the CDR3 is TGTGCCAGCAGCTTGGACGGAACGGAGGGATTGTTCTTC. Encoded protein: CASSLDGTEGLFF.

This clone has a single count. The chain couples TRBV19 to TRBJ2-4; the D is unclear. This CDR3 has 18 amino acids. Germline V CDR1 and CDR2: LNHDA, SQIVND (reference sequence). Trimming cost V 4 bases and J 6 bases, with 25 bases left between them. CDR3 nucleotide sequence: TGTGCCAGTAGTAGTAGTAACAGTCACCTGTTACCCGGAAACATTCAGTACTTC. This encodes CASSSSNSHLLPGNIQYF.

This chain uses TRBV5-8 with TRBJ2-7; D possibly corresponds to TRBD1 (5 bases). This CDR3 is 13 amino acids long. The germline gives CDR1 SGHTS, CDR2 YDEGEE. Trimming cost V 1 base and J 1 base, with 6 bases left between them. The CDR3 sequence is CASSLWTSYEQYF. Written as DNA, the CDR3 is TGTGCCAGCAGCTTGTGGACATCCTACGAGCAGTACTTC. Using reference TRBV5-8 and TRBJ2-7 for the parts outside the CDR3, the full variable domain is EAGVTQSPTHLIKTRGQQATLRCSPISGHTSVYWYQQALGLGLQFLLWYDEGEERNRGNFPPRFSGRQFPNYSSELNVNALELEDSALYLCASSLWTSYEQYFGPGTRLTVT.

This chain links TRBV29-1 with TRBJ1-1; D is undetermined. V was pared by 2 bases and J by 1 base, with 8 bases between. This CDR3 contains 13 residues. CDR1 is SQVTM and CDR2 is ANQGSEA in the germline V gene. This chain's CDR3 is CSVEKNSNTEAFF. CDR3 nucleotides: TGCAGCGTTGAAAAGAACTCGAACACTGAAGCTTTCTTT.

CDR3 protein: CASSEVGGGDPGELFF. The CDR3 DNA reads TGTGCCAGCAGTGAAGTGGGCGGGGGGGACCCCGGGGAGCTGTTTTTT. V is TRBV2 and J is TRBJ2-2; TRBD2 agrees at 9 bases. The V gene's germline CDR1 is SNHLY and CDR2 FYNNEI. The CDR3 sequence is 16 residues long. J gave up 6 bases and V 1 base, and 6 bases lay outside the gene matches.

This chain links TRBV7-6 with TRBJ2-7; D not certain. Germline V CDR1 and CDR2: SGHVS, FNYEAQ. V was shortened by 5 bases and J by 2 bases, with 7 bases between the two germline ends. The CDR3 is 12 amino acids. The CDR3 bases are TGTGCCAGCAGCCAGAACCCCTACGAGCAGTACTTC. Its translation: CASSQNPYEQYF.

The chain combines TRBV5-4 with TRBJ1-2, with D tentatively TRBD1 (5 bases). The V and J ends lost 4 bases and 3 bases respectively, with 10 bases between them. The CDR3 spans 13 residues. Germline assignment: CDR1 SGHNT and CDR2 YYREEE (reference sequence). The CDR3 is CASSQDSHYGYTF. The CDR3 DNA reads as TGTGCCAGCAGCCAAGACAGCCACTATGGCTACACCTTC. The full variable domain, with the rest looked up from reference TRBV5-4 and TRBJ1-2, is ETGVTQSPTHLIKTRGQQVTLRCSSQSGHNTVSWYQQALGQGPQFIFQYYREEENGRGNFPPRFSGLQFPNYSSELNVNALELDDSALYLCASSQDSHYGYTFGSGTRLTVV.